This T cell receptor (beta chain) was profiled in a study of shared clonotypes between healthy human individuals. Regarding the study as a whole: Researchers found naive subsets generally carried larger estimated richness than memory subsets.

Measured with immunoSEQ multiplex PCR; TCRdb has only the in-frame clones, and not every one. The repertoire holds about 960,000 clones, with roughly 72% as singletons. Trimming took 0 bases from V and 0 from J, leaving 9 bases between them. The germline V gene encodes CDR1 MGHRA and CDR2 YSYEKL. The CDR3 loop spans 15 amino acids. As regards this clone: What it binds is not known. This sample also contains other DNA sequences that code for the same CDR3.

The J gene is TRBJ2-7, the V gene TRBV4-1; D assignment may be TRBD1 or TRBD2 (5 bases each). Source material: memory CD4+ T cells sorted from blood. Subset: CD45RA-negative fraction. The TCR sequence derives from a man aged 18 to 30 in good health. CDR3 nucleotides: TGCGCCAGCAGCCAAGACCGGGGCAGCTCCTACGAGCAGTACTTC. Its translation: CASSQDRGSSYEQYF.